The clone carrying this TCR beta chain was seen only a few times. Its antigen is still unknown. The CDR3 sequence is 16 residues long. Looked up from germline, CDR1 is SGHNT and CDR2 is YYREEE (reference sequence). The ends lost 4 bases at V and 3 bases at J; junction bases unmatched: 8. These data come from a study of OX40 agonist ivuxolimab in advanced cancers. The wider study: A diagnosis of hepatocellular carcinoma, melanoma, renal cell or head and neck cancer was present in dose-escalation patients. The study, taken as a whole, reports: Near-lowest levels of clonal expansion characterized partial responders at 0.1-3.0 mg/kg.

Profiling relied on immunoSEQ multiplex PCR, and the TCRdb table lists in-frame clones only, not all of them. The table includes over 55,000 clones, roughly 80% detected once. Baseline was the first blood sampling point, followed by cycle 4 day 1 and cycle 7 day 1. This TCR derives from an adult with an advanced solid tumor such as melanoma, head and neck, liver or kidney cancer. The specimen comprised CD4+ or CD8+ T cells sorted from blood, sampled in a trial of the OX40 agonist ivuxolimab. The chain has TRBV5-4 and TRBJ2-3, with 10 bases aligning to TRBD2. The CDR3 nucleotides are TGTGCCAGCAGCCCCCTAGCGGGAGCGAGAACAGATACGCAGTATTTT. This codes for CASSPLAGARTDTQYF.